This is a list of T cell receptor beta chains from one sample in a study of OX40 agonist ivuxolimab in advanced cancers. Only in-frame clones appear in the TCRdb table, and some are missing; sequencing was by immunoSEQ multiplex PCR. Altogether tens of thousands of clones are present, less than 95% being singletons, with the ten largest covering 0.25% to 0.35%. The starting material was CD4+ or CD8+ T cells sorted from blood, obtained in a trial of the OX40 agonist ivuxolimab. The receptors shown here come from an adult with an advanced solid tumor such as melanoma, head and neck, liver or kidney cancer. Each CDR3 is given with its conserved first and last residue.

V gene	CDR3 length	J gene	CDR3 protein
TRBV10-3	14	TRBJ1-1	CAISFQGISTEAFF
TRBV30	13	TRBJ2-3	CAWSTKGGDTQYF
TRBV11-2	15	TRBJ1-1	CASSTRRSLNTEAFF
TRBV6-6	13	TRBJ2-1	CASSYSSGNEQFF
TRBV28	13	TRBJ2-5	CASSIGTPKTQYF
TRBV5-4	16	TRBJ2-3	CASSLDRTFTTDTQYF
TRBV5-6	13	TRBJ1-1	CASSLRDNTEAFF
TRBV7-2	18	TRBJ2-1	CASSPVSQAGDSYNEQFF
TRBV6-1	13	TRBJ2-5	CASRFAGGETQYF
TRBV29-1	12	TRBJ2-1	CSVTRSDNEQFF
TRBV6-5	15	TRBJ1-6	CASSLATTINSPLHF
TRBV13	16	TRBJ2-1	CASSLTTSLIYNEQFF
TRBV28	14	TRBJ1-1	CASSLGVPATEAFF
TRBV9	16	TRBJ1-1	CASSNQGSAVNTEAFF
TRBV6-6	16	TRBJ2-7	CASSSRSGLLHSEQYF
TRBV11-2	15	TRBJ2-7	CASSFAQGGPYEQYF
TRBV6-1	14	TRBJ1-1	CASSPGQGSPEAFF
TRBV6-6	14	TRBJ2-2	CASSYTTGGGELFF
TRBV18	16	TRBJ2-3	CASSPPNTEGGFGQYF
TRBV4-1	16	TRBJ1-4	CASSQDHEGSNEKLFF
TRBV30	15	TRBJ2-3	CAWSVLRAGTDTQYF
TRBV19	15	TRBJ2-2	CASSRLQGGAGELFF
TRBV5-1	14	TRBJ1-3	CASSLDRAGNTIYF
TRBV7-8	16	TRBJ1-1	CASSSRTRLMNTEAFF
TRBV4-1	17	TRBJ1-3	CASSEGPLSGGRNTIYF
TRBV19	18	TRBJ1-6	CASSQTTQARGMGSPLHF
TRBV18	14	TRBJ1-1	CASSPPTMNTEAFF
TRBV7-8	16	TRBJ2-3	CASSPRTSGRTDTQYF
TRBV7-2	16	TRBJ1-6	CASSLPRGGLNSPLHF
TRBV6-5	13	TRBJ1-1	CASLRRWDTEAFF
TRBV11-2	14	TRBJ2-3	CASSLGTGTDTQYF
TRBV7-9	15	TRBJ1-1	CASSLTQGTDTEAFF
TRBV27	14	TRBJ1-4	CAGVRGTYNEKLFF
TRBV19	13	TRBJ1-1	CASSSRGNTEAFF
TRBV28	13	TRBJ1-2	CASSLRGARGYTF
TRBV27	15	TRBJ1-1	CASSLGTFEYTEAFF
TRBV6-6	13	TRBJ1-1	CASSRDRDTEAFF